Below are 16 T cell receptor beta chains sequenced from a single sample in a study of blood T cell repertoires in COVID-19. This table comes from immunoSEQ multiplex PCR, and its TCRdb copy is limited to in-frame clones, with some not included. The sample has around 300,000 clones; 80% to 90% are singletons. Source material: PBMCs or T cells enriched from blood (not recorded which). These receptors were obtained from a man aged 25-45 years who had recovered from COVID-19.

In its sample, this clone was seen once. The rearrangement links TRBV24-1 to TRBJ1-3, with 8 bases fitting TRBD1. Germline CDR1 reads KGHDR; CDR2 reads SFDVKD. This CDR3 is 16 amino acids long. J was trimmed by 5 bases and V by 4 bases; bases with no gene match: 9. The chain's CDR3 is CATSDKGQGIRNTIYF. The CDR3 DNA reads as TGTGCCACCAGTGACAAAGGACAGGGTATAAGAAACACCATATATTTT.

The chain couples TRBV3-1 (or the pseudogene TRBV3-2) to TRBJ2-3; 8 bases map to TRBD2. Germline-derived CDR1 and CDR2 are LGHDT and YNNKEL (reference sequence). The trim removed 6 bases at V and 2 bases at J, leaving 7 bases unmatched. CDR3 length: 15 residues. The CDR3 bases are TGTGCCAGCAGAGCCGGGGGGGCTATCACAGATACGCAGTATTTT. Translation: CASRAGGAITDTQYF.

V and J are TRBV18 and TRBJ1-1; 7 positions agree with TRBD1. The CDR3 extends over 15 amino acids. Trimming removed 5 bases from V and 3 bases from J; junction bases left unmatched: 9. The germline V gene encodes CDR1 KGHSH and CDR2 LQKENI. The CDR3 DNA follows: TGTGCCAGCTCAAGGCCCGACAGGGTTGACACTGAAGCTTTCTTT. Protein product: CASSRPDRVDTEAFF.

The chain uses TRBV5-4 and TRBJ2-1; 12 nucleotides align to TRBD2. CDR1 is SGHNT, CDR2 YYREEE, per germline (reference sequence). The CDR3 has 15 residues. The ends lost 3 bases at V and 7 bases at J; junction bases unmatched: 5. The CDR3 sequence is CASSSGTSGLNEQFF. DNA for the CDR3: TGTGCCAGCAGCTCCGGGACTAGCGGGCTTAATGAGCAGTTCTTC.

V gene TRBV10-3 combines with J gene TRBJ1-5; the D is unclear. CDR1 and CDR2 (germline): ENHRY, SYGVKD. The CDR3 sequence is 18 residues long. Trimming shortened V by 0 bases and J by 0 bases, and 15 bases separated the two germline ends. The CDR3 region is CAISESHSSGSSNQPQHF. The CDR3 nucleotides read TGTGCCATCAGTGAGTCGCATTCTTCCGGGAGTAGCAATCAGCCCCAGCATTTT.

This sequence joins TRBV11-3 and TRBJ2-2; 12 nucleotides line up with TRBD1. Germline V CDR1 and CDR2: SGHNT, YENEEA. Losses at the gene ends were 4 bases for V and 8 bases for J; bases not matched to a gene: 14. The CDR3 length is 18 residues. The CDR3 reads CASSSTPGQGAVEGELFF. In DNA form, the CDR3 reads TGTGCCAGCAGCTCCACCCCGGGACAGGGGGCGGTAGAGGGGGAGCTGTTTTTT.

The chain carries TRBV27 and TRBJ2-7; tentatively, D is TRBD2 (5 bases). CDR3 length: 14 residues. Trimming cost V 2 bases and J 7 bases, with 15 bases left between them. CDR1 and CDR2 from the germline V gene are MNHEY and SMNVEV (reference sequence). The CDR3 protein is CASSLRGRTKEQYF. DNA of the CDR3: TGTGCCAGCAGTTTACGAGGGCGAACGAAAGAGCAGTACTTC.

This chain joins TRBV13 and TRBJ2-7; 7 bases map to TRBD2. The germline gives CDR1 PRHDT, CDR2 FYEKMQ (reference sequence). V lost 5 bases, J lost 2 bases, and 12 bases stayed unmatched. The CDR3 loop spans 16 amino acids. CDR3: CASSPTGGGGTYEQYF. CDR3 nucleotides: TGTGCCAGCAGCCCGACCGGCGGCGGGGGAACCTACGAGCAGTACTTC.

This rearrangement joins TRBV5-4 to TRBJ1-1; TRBD1 is a possible D gene (6 bases). Trimming left V 6 bases short and J 6 bases short, with 15 bases between. The germline CDR1 and CDR2 sequences are SGHNT and YYREEE (reference sequence). The CDR3 totals 13 residues. The CDR3 nucleotides read TGTGCCAGCACCGACCGACAGGTTTCTGAAGCTTTCTTT. Protein product: CASTDRQVSEAFF.

The chain carries TRBV19 and TRBJ1-5; 9 bases are shared with TRBD1. Germline CDR1 and CDR2: LNHDA and SQIVND (reference sequence). V shed 4 bases and J 5 bases; nucleotides not matched to a gene: 6. The CDR3 length is 15 residues. DNA for the CDR3: TGTGCCAGTAGTACGGACAGGGGCCCCGATCAGCCCCAGCATTTT. Its protein is CASSTDRGPDQPQHF.

The genes are TRBV2 and TRBJ1-4, with D perhaps TRBD1 (5 bases). The CDR3 spans 17 residues. V was shortened by 0 bases and J by 8 bases, with 19 bases between the two germline ends. In germline, CDR1 is SNHLY, CDR2 FYNNEI. Written as DNA, the CDR3 is TGTGCCAGCAGTGAAGCGCTTCGGACACCACCGAGGGAAAAACTGTTTTTT. It yields the protein CASSEALRTPPREKLFF.

This rearrangement joins TRBV19 to TRBJ2-5; 13 bases align to TRBD2. CDR1 and CDR2 from the germline V gene are LNHDA and SQIVND (reference sequence). V was clipped by 5 bases and J by 4 bases; unmatched bases: 7. This CDR3 comprises 16 residues. The CDR3 DNA reads TGTGCCAGTAGTCGGACTAGCGGGGGCCAGAGAGAGACCCAGTACTTC. It translates to CASSRTSGGQRETQYF.

This clone was detected only a few times. V gene TRBV7-2 combines with J gene TRBJ1-3; possible D gene TRBD1, 5 bases. The CDR3 covers 13 residues. The V and J ends lost 1 base and 10 bases respectively, with 11 bases between them. Germline values: CDR1 SGHTA, CDR2 FQGNSA. The CDR3 here is CASSLGRAPTIYF. The CDR3 DNA reads TGTGCCAGCAGCTTAGGCAGGGCCCCAACCATATATTTT.

The V call is TRBV28, the J call TRBJ2-7, with D unresolved. Trimming shortened V by 2 bases and J by 6 bases, and 11 bases separated the two germline ends. The V gene's germline CDR1 is MDHEN and CDR2 SYDVKM. This CDR3 has 13 residues. The CDR3 DNA sequence: TGTGCCAGCAGTTTAAATCGGGTCTCCGAGCAGTACTTC. This translates into CASSLNRVSEQYF. Using reference TRBV28 and TRBJ2-7 for the parts outside the CDR3, the full variable domain is DVKVTQSSRYLVKRTGEKVFLECVQDMDHENMFWYRQDPGLGLRLIYFSYDVKMKEKGDIPEGYSVSREKKERFSLILESASTNQTSMYLCASSLNRVSEQYFGPGTRLTVT.

The chain recombines TRBV11-2 with TRBJ2-2; D not certain. Germline CDR1 SGHAT, CDR2 FQNNGV. CDR3 length: 16 residues. V lost 2 bases, J lost 1 base, and 11 bases lay in between. CDR3 in DNA: TGTGCCAGCAGCTTAAGAGGTCTCCTGAACACCGGGGAGCTGTTTTTT. This encodes CASSLRGLLNTGELFF.

This clone was seen just once. V usage is TRBV18 and J usage is TRBJ2-1; 8 nucleotides agree with TRBD1. The ends lost 1 base at V and 7 bases at J; junction bases unmatched: 3. Germline CDR1 and CDR2: KGHSH and LQKENI. CDR3 length equals 14 residues. The CDR3 loop reads CASSPQQGVNEQFF. CDR3 nucleotides: TGTGCCAGCTCACCACAACAGGGGGTGAATGAGCAGTTCTTC. The full variable domain, completed using reference TRBV18 and TRBJ2-1, is NAGVMQNPRHLVRRRGQEARLRCSPMKGHSHVYWYRQLPEEGLKFMVYLQKENIIDESGMPKERFSAEFPKEGPSILRIQQVVRGDSAAYFCASSPQQGVNEQFFGPGTRLTVL.